This TCR beta chain came from a study of control samples from healthy donors and cancer patients. Sequenced by immunoSEQ multiplex PCR; TCRdb stores in-frame clones only, minus some. The sample has approximately 110,000 clones, around 88% seen once; the top ten hold roughly 18%. The material sequenced was blood. The origin of this receptor is a woman between 45 and 65 years old in good health.

The CDR3 is CATSRDRSLRDSKTYEQYF. The DNA for the CDR3 is TGTGCCACCAGCAGAGATAGGAGTCTGCGGGACTCAAAAACCTACGAGCAGTACTTC. The chain recombines TRBV15 with TRBJ2-7; possibly TRBD2 for D (6 bases). The CDR3 consists of 19 residues. The V and J ends lost 0 bases and 2 bases respectively, with 23 bases between them. Germline CDR1 reads LNHNV; CDR2 reads YYDKDF (reference sequence).